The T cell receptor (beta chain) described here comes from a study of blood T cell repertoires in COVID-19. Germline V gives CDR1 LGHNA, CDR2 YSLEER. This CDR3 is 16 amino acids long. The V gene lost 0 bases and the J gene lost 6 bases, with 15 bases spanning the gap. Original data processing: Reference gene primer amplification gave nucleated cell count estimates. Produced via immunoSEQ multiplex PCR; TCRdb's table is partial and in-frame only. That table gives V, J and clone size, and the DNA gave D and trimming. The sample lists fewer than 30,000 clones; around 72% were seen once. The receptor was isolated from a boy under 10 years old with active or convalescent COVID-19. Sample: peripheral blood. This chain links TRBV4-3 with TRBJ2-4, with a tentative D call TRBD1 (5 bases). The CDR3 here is CASSQDAWGSLNIQYF. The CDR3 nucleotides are TGCGCCAGCAGCCAAGACGCCTGGGGCTCCCTAAACATTCAGTACTTC.